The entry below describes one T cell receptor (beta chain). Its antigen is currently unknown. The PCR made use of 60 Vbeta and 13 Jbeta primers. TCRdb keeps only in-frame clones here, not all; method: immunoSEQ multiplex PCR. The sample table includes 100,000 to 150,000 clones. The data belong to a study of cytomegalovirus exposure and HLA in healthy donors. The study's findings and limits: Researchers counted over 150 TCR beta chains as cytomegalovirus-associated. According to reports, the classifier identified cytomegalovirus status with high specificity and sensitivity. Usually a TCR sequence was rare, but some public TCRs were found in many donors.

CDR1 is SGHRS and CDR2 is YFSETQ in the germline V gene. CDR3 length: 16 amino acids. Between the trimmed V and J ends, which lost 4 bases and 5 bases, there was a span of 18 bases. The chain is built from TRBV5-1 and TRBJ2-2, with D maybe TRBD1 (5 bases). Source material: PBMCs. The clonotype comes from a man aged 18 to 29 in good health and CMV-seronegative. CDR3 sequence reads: CASSPAGMRWTGELFF. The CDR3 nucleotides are TGCGCCAGCAGCCCCGCAGGGATGAGGTGGACCGGGGAGCTGTTTTTT.